Detailed here is one T cell receptor beta chain. Its antigen is undetermined. Just one base apart from a much larger clone, this may be a read error. The data belong to a study of blood T cells in healthy people across ages. The study, taken as a whole, reports: With age, beta diversity per million T cells declined roughly linearly, significantly by approximately 40. Expanded clonotype shifts may have been confounded, as the donors had an unknown CMV status.

For the second PCR, which ran for roughly 6 to 12 cycles, a sample-barcoded 5' primer and a J-beta primer mix were used. Each cDNA molecule carried a tag from a template-switch adaptor that contained 12 random nucleotides. TCRdb reprocessed the 5' RACE reads with MiXCR, giving one entry per CDR3 protein. The profile shows about 650,000 distinct CDR3 sequences, 32% of them singletons. The CDR3 has 13 amino acids. CDR1 and CDR2 from the germline V gene are SGHRS and YFSETQ. V was cut by 4 bases and J by 12 bases, with 19 bases left in between. The receptor was isolated from a woman aged 80 or older in good health. The chain couples TRBV5-1 to TRBJ1-2; tentative D call: TRBD1 (5 bases). Sample: blood. In DNA, the CDR3 is TGCGCCAGCAGCCCGCCGGGGCAAGAAGGCCACACCTTC. Its protein product is CASSPPGQEGHTF.